This entry features one T cell receptor (beta chain) sequence. The antigen remains unidentified. The data belong to a study of OX40 agonist ivuxolimab in advanced cancers. Profiling relied on immunoSEQ multiplex PCR, and the TCRdb table lists in-frame clones only, not all of them. The profile shows approximately 87,000 clones, around 90% of them singletons. In germline, CDR1 is SGHTA, CDR2 FQGNSA. The V and J ends lost 1 base and 0 bases respectively, with 10 bases between them. The CDR3 loop spans 15 amino acids. Study-wide findings and caveats: Some nonresponders likewise displayed low normalized T-cell clonal expansion.

The rearrangement uses TRBV7-2 and TRBJ2-7; D gene unclear. Here the sequenced sample was CD4+ or CD8+ T cells sorted from blood, taken in a trial of the OX40 agonist ivuxolimab. The receptor's source is an adult with an advanced solid tumor such as melanoma, head and neck, liver or kidney cancer. In DNA form, the CDR3 reads TGTGCCAGCAGCTTAGATCTAGTTACCTCCTACGAGCAGTACTTC. This translates into CASSLDLVTSYEQYF.